This paragraph covers one T cell receptor beta chain sequence. This sample was included in a study of cytomegalovirus exposure and HLA in healthy donors. The CDR3 consists of 15 residues. Germline V gene data show CDR1 as WNHNN and CDR2 as SYGVQD (reference sequence). The V end was cut by 3 bases, the J end by 1 base, with 10 bases between. The method was immunoSEQ multiplex PCR; TCRdb's version includes in-frame clones alone and lacks a portion of them. The table has under 400,000 clones, approximately 85% seen once. The source material was PBMCs. The receptor was derived from a man aged 25 to 40 in good health and CMV-seronegative. The rearrangement links TRBV10-1 to TRBJ2-1; D is perhaps TRBD2 (5 bases). CDR3 in amino acids: CASSETGSSYNEQFF. The DNA for the CDR3 is TGCGCCAGCAGTGAAACGGGGTCTTCCTACAATGAGCAGTTCTTC.